Listed below are T cell receptor beta chains from one sample, sequenced in a study of shared clonotypes between healthy human individuals. Produced via immunoSEQ multiplex PCR; TCRdb's table is partial and in-frame only. The sample shows some 2,400,000 clones, more than 90% of them seen only once. Material for sequencing was naive CD4+ T cells sorted from blood. The receptor set was obtained from a man between 18 and 29 years old in good health. Each CDR3 is given with its conserved first and last residue. A D gene is named only where the DNA matches it firmly. Some rows have no size entry. The others give once, few or many, or a class for an expanded clone.

D gene	clone size	V gene	J gene	CDR3 protein	CDR3 DNA
.	.	TRBV19	TRBJ1-2	CASSEDVYGYTF	TGTGCCAGTAGTGAGGACGTCTATGGCTACACCTTC
.	.	TRBV7-8	TRBJ2-1	CASIMGSTSRNEQFF	TGTGCCAGCATCATGGGGTCGACTAGTAGGAATGAGCAGTTCTTC
.	.	TRBV7-8	TRBJ1-5	CASSLSRVRDSNQPQHF	TGTGCCAGCAGCTTAAGCAGGGTGAGAGATAGCAATCAGCCCCAGCATTTT
TRBD1	once	TRBV28	TRBJ1-4	CASSLGTGAEKLFF	TGTGCCAGCAGTTTGGGGACAGGTGCCGAAAAACTGTTTTTT
.	.	TRBV10-2	TRBJ1-5	CASSEANPSRRDNQPQHF	TGCGCCAGCAGTGAGGCCAACCCCTCGCGCAGGGACAATCAGCCCCAGCATTTT
TRBD1	once	TRBV7-3	TRBJ2-7	CASSKTGVHEQYF	TGTGCCAGCAGCAAAACAGGGGTCCACGAGCAGTACTTC
TRBD1	.	TRBV5-8	TRBJ2-3	CASSGGTGGDTQYF	TGTGCCAGCAGCGGAGGGACAGGGGGCGATACGCAGTATTTT
TRBD1	.	TRBV28	TRBJ1-1	CASSFTGGTEAFF	TGTGCCAGCAGTTTCACAGGGGGCACTGAAGCTTTCTTT
.	.	TRBV5-4	TRBJ2-3	CASSLPGPLGADTQYF	TGTGCCAGCAGCTTACCCGGGCCCCTCGGGGCAGATACGCAGTATTTT
TRBD1	once	TRBV28	TRBJ1-2	CASRLTGGAGGYTF	TGTGCCAGCAGGCTGACAGGGGGCGCGGGTGGCTACACCTTC
.	.	TRBV2	TRBJ2-7	CASSASPLEQEQYF	TGTGCCAGCAGCGCCAGCCCCCTGGAGCAAGAGCAGTACTTC
.	.	TRBV7-8	TRBJ1-2	CASSLALNYGYTF	TGTGCCAGCAGCTTAGCATTAAACTATGGCTACACCTTC
.	.	TRBV7-2	TRBJ1-1	CASSLDWRPNTEAFF	TGTGCCAGCAGCTTAGATTGGCGGCCAAACACTGAAGCTTTCTTT
TRBD2	.	TRBV5-6	TRBJ2-7	CASVSGGGSYEQYF	TGTGCCAGCGTTAGCGGCGGGGGCTCCTACGAGCAGTACTTC
.	once	TRBV20-1	TRBJ1-1	CSACLPGEAFF	TGCAGTGCTTGTCTCCCCGGGGAAGCTTTCTTT
.	.	TRBV6-6	TRBJ2-2	CASGTGELFF	TGTGCCAGCGGCACCGGGGAGCTGTTTTTT
.	.	TRBV18	TRBJ2-7	CASSPGTAYEQYF	TGTGCCAGCTCACCGGGGACGGCTTACGAGCAGTACTTC